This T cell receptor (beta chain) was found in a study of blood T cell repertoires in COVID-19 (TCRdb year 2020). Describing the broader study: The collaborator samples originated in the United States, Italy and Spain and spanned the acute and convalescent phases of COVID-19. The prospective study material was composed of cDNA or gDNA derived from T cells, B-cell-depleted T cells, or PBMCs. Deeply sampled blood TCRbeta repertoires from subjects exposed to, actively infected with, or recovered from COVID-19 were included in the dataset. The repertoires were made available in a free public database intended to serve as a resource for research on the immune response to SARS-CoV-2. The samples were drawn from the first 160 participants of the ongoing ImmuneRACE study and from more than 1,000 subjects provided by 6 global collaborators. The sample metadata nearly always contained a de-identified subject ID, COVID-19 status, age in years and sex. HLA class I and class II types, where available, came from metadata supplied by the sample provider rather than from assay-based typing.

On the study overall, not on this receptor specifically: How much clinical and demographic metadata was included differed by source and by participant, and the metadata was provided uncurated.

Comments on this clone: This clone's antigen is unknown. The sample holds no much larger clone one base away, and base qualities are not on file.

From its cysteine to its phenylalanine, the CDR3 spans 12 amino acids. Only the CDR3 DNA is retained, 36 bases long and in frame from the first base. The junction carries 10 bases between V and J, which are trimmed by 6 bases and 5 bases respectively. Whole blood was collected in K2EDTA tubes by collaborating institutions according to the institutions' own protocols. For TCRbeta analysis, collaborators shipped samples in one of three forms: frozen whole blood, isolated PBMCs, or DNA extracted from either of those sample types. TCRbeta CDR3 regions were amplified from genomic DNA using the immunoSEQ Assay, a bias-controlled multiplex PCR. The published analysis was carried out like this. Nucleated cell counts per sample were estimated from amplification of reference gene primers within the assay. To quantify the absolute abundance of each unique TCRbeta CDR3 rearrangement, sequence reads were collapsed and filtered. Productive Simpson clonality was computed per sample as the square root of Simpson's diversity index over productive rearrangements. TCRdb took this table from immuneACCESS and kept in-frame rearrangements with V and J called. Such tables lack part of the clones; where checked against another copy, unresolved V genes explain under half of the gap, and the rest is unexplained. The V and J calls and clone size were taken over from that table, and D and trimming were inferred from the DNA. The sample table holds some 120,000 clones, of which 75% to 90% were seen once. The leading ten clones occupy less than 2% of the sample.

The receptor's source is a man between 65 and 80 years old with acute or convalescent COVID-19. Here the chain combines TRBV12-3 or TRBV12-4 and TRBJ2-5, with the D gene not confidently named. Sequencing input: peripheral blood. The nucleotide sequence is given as TGTGCCAGCAGCCCGTCACGGGAGACCCAGTACTTC. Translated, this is CASSPSRETQYF.